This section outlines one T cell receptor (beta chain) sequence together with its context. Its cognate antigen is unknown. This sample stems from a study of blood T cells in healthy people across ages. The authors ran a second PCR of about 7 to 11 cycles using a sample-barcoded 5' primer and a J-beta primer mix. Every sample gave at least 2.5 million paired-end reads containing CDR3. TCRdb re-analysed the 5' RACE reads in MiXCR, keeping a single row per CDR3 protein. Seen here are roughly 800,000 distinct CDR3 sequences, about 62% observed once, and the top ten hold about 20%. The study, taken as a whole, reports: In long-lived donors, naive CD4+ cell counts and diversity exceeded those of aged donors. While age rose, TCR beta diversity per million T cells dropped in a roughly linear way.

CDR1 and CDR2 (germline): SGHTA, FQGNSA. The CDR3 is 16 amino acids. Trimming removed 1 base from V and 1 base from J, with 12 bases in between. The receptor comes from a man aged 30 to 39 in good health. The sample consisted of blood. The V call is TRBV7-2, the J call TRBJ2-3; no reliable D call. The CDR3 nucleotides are TGTGCCAGCAGCTTAGTGGCAGCTGGTGGCACAGATACGCAGTATTTT. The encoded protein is CASSLVAAGGTDTQYF. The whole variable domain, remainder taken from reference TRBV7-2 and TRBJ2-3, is GAGVSQSPSNKVTEKGKDVELRCDPISGHTALYWYRQSLGQGLEFLIYFQGNSAPDKSGLPSDRFSAERTGGSVSTLTIQRTQQEDSAVYLCASSLVAAGGTDTQYFGPGTRLTVL.